This TCR beta chain was sequenced during a study of shared T cell receptors in the human thymus. Here immunoSEQ multiplex PCR was the method, and the copy in TCRdb shows in-frame clones only, minus some. Counted here are 700,000 or so clones, 70% to 90% occurring once; the ten biggest clones make up more than 0.01%. Trimming pared 4 bases from V and 6 bases from J, leaving 12 bases between. The CDR3 totals 12 residues. The germline V gene encodes CDR1 SQVTM and CDR2 ANQGSEA. These data also featured in a second study, about human thymus T cells. From that paper: Each of the donors was a healthy Finnish infant who was undergoing open corrective cardiac surgery for congenital heart defects. Corrective heart surgery yielded resections, and these provided the thymus tissue. Thymic repertoires overlap heavily among unrelated individuals, related research has reported.

The genes are TRBV29-1 and TRBJ1-1; D remains unclear. The TCR sequence derives from a girl in the first two years of life with a congenital heart defect. Sample: thymocytes. The CDR3 bases are TGCAGCGTTGGTTTTCCGGTTGCTGAAGCTTTCTTT. Amino acid sequence: CSVGFPVAEAFF.